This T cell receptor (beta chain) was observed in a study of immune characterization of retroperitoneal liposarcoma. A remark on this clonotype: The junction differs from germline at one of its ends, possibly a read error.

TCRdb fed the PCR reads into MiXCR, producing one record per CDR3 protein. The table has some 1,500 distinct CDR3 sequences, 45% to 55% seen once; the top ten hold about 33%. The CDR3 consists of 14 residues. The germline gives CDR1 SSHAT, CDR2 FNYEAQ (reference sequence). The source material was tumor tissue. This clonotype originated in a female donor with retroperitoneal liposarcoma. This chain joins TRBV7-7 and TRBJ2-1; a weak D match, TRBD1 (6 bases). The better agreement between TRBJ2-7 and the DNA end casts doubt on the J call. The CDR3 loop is CASSYRTVPGEQYF. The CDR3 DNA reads TGTGCTAGCAGCTACCGGACAGTTCCGGGCGAGCAGTACTTC.